A selection of T cell receptor beta chains follows, all from one sample in a study of T cell repertoires in cytomegalovirus infection. Which antigens these TCRs recognize remains unknown. TCRdb passed the reads through MiXCR, listing each CDR3 protein once. This table holds roughly 920,000 distinct CDR3 sequences, around 29% found once. The sequencing used cultured CD8+ T cells from PBMCs, collected from culture after CMV antigen stimulation. The receptors were gathered from a human donor in good health (CMV status not recorded). Some clones in this sample may be carry-over from other donors' samples. The CDR3 runs from the conserved cysteine through the conserved F or W. A D gene is named only where the DNA matches it firmly. A clone size is listed for some rows: how often the clone was seen (once, few, many), or a class if it is expanded.

d_gene	abundance	v_gene	j_gene	CDR3aa	CDR3nt
.	few	TRBV15	TRBJ1-1	CATSGTGTEAFF	TGTGCCACCAGCGGAACTGGGACTGAAGCTTTCTTT
.	.	TRBV12-3/TRBV12-4	TRBJ1-5	CASGIGNQPQHF	TGTGCCAGCGGTATCGGCAATCAGCCCCAGCATTTT
.	few	TRBV7-2	TRBJ2-6	CASSSLRVWTGANVLTF	TGTGCCAGCAGCTCCCTCCGGGTGTGGACTGGGGCCAACGTCCTGACTTTC
.	.	TRBV6-6	TRBJ2-5	CASSPPTVF	TGTGCCAGCAGCCCCCCCACGGTCTTC
.	few	TRBV28	TRBJ2-6	CASRPLQDLGGANVLTF	TGTGCCAGCAGGCCATTACAGGATCTAGGTGGGGCCAACGTCCTGACTTTC
.	few	TRBV6-5	TRBJ2-1	CASSIMTGLPYNEQFF	TGTGCCAGCAGTATCATGACAGGCCTACCCTACAATGAGCAGTTCTTC
.	.	TRBV6-6	TRBJ2-5	CASSLYRVGETQYF	TGTGCCAGCAGTCTGTACAGGGTCGGAGAGACCCAGTACTTC
TRBD1	.	TRBV27	TRBJ2-3	CASSFQGATDTQYF	TGTGCCAGCAGTTTTCAGGGGGCAACAGATACGCAGTATTTT
TRBD2	.	TRBV7-8	TRBJ2-1	CASSFLAGGPSHEQFF	TGTGCCAGCAGCTTTTTAGCGGGGGGGCCAAGCCATGAGCAGTTCTTC
.	few	TRBV4-1	TRBJ2-1	CASSPKGLQGNEQFF	TGCGCCAGCAGCCCCAAGGGGCTGCAGGGGAATGAGCAGTTCTTC
TRBD1	.	TRBV27	TRBJ1-4	CASRRQGRRGKLFF	TGTGCCAGCAGGAGACAGGGGCGGAGGGGAAAACTGTTTTTT
.	.	TRBV5-1	TRBJ2-5	CASSVGGAVQETQYF	TGCGCCAGCAGCGTGGGGGGGGCTGTCCAAGAGACCCAGTACTTC
TRBD1	few	TRBV19	TRBJ2-1	CASSPLAQGAGEQFF	TGTGCCAGTAGCCCCCTGGCGCAGGGGGCGGGTGAGCAGTTCTTC
.	.	TRBV27	TRBJ2-2	CASSPYKDTGELFF	TGTGCCAGCAGCCCTTATAAGGACACCGGGGAGCTGTTTTTT
.	.	TRBV27	TRBJ1-1	CASSPLNTATEAFF	TGTGCCAGCAGTCCCCTAAACACAGCCACTGAAGCTTTCTTT
.	.	TRBV9	TRBJ2-1	CASSVGSSGYNEQFF	TGTGCCAGCAGCGTAGGAAGTTCGGGGTACAATGAGCAGTTCTTC
.	.	TRBV7-9	TRBJ1-5	CASSRHDSNQPQHF	TGTGCCAGCAGCCGCCACGACAGCAATCAGCCCCAGCATTTT
.	.	TRBV19	TRBJ2-3	CASSIWGPDTQYF	TGTGCCAGTAGCATTTGGGGGCCAGATACGCAGTATTTT
.	once	TRBV6-1	TRBJ2-2	CASIRSRDGTGELFF	TGTGCCAGCATCAGAAGCAGGGACGGGACCGGGGAGCTGTTTTTT
.	.	TRBV6-8	TRBJ2-1	CASSYSSGHEQFF	TGTGCCAGCAGTTACTCGAGCGGCCATGAGCAGTTCTTC
.	.	TRBV5-1	TRBJ2-3	CASSLESMGRRADTQYF	TGCGCCAGCAGCTTGGAGTCTATGGGCAGGCGAGCAGATACGCAGTATTTT
.	many	TRBV7-6	TRBJ1-1	CASSSEPPDAFF	TGTGCCAGCAGCTCTGAACCACCCGATGCTTTCTTT
.	.	TRBV10-3	TRBJ1-1	CAISVNGMNTEAFF	TGTGCCATCAGCGTCAATGGAATGAACACTGAAGCTTTCTTT
.	few	TRBV27	TRBJ1-3	CASRPYEADSGNTIYF	TGTGCCAGCAGACCTTACGAGGCCGACTCTGGAAACACCATATATTTT
TRBD1	.	TRBV27	TRBJ1-3	CASSPTGTSGNTIYF	TGTGCCAGCAGCCCGACAGGGACCTCTGGAAACACCATATATTTT
.	many	TRBV7-7	TRBJ2-7	CASSSSRGREQYF	TGTGCTAGCAGCTCCTCTCGAGGACGGGAGCAGTACTTC
TRBD1	.	TRBV5-4	TRBJ2-4	CASSFTTGGVAKNIQYF	TGTGCCAGCAGCTTTACTACAGGGGGCGTAGCCAAAAACATTCAGTACTTC